The T cell receptor beta chain under discussion was sequenced for a study of cytomegalovirus exposure and HLA in healthy donors. Study information: Early released data had tens of millions of unique TCRs, all coming from HLA-typed donors.

As for this clone: The junction and the germline gene differ at one end; a read error may be behind it.

Primers: 60 Vbeta forward and 13 Jbeta reverse. The assay was immunoSEQ multiplex PCR, and TCRdb's table has in-frame clones only and misses some. The sample lists about 170,000 clones, about 76% occurring once. Germline V gene sequence: CDR1 SEHNR, CDR2 FQNEAQ (reference sequence). The CDR3 sequence is 16 residues long. The chain uses TRBV7-9 and TRBJ2-7; 9 nucleotides match TRBD1. This clonotype was sampled from a woman under 30 in good health and CMV-seropositive. Sequenced material: PBMCs. CDR3 sequence reads: CSSSAPGQGTSYEQYF. DNA of the CDR3: TGTTCCAGCAGCGCCCCGGGACAGGGAACATCCTACGAGCAGTACTTC.